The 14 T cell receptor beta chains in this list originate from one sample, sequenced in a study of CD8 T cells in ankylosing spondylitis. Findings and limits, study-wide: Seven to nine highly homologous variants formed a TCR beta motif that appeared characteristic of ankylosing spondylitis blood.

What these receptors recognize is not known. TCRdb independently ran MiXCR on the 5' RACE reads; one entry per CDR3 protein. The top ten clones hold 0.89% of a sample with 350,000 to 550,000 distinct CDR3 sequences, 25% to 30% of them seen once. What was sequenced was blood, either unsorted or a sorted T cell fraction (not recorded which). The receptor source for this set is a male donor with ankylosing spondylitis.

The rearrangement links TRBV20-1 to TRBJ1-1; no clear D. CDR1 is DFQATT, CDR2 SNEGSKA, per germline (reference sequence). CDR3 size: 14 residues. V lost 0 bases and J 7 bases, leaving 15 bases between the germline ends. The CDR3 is CSAREGNVRSEAFF. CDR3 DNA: TGCAGTGCTAGAGAAGGGAACGTCCGGAGTGAAGCTTTCTTT.

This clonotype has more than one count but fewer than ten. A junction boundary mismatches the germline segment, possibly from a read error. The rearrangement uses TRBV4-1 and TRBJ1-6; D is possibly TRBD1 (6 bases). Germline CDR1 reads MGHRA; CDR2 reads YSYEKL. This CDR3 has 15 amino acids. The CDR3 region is CASSEEGGVPSTLHF. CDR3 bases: TGCGCCAGCAGCGAAGAAGGGGGGGTCCCGTCGACCCTCCACTTT.

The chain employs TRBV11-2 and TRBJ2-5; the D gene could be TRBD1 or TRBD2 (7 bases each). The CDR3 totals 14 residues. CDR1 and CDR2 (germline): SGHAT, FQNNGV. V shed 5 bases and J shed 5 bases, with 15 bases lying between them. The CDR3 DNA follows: TGTGCCAGCAGCCCACTCAGGGGGGGCGAGACCCAGTACTTC. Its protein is CASSPLRGGETQYF. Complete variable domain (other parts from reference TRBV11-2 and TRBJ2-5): EAGVAQSPRYKIIEKRQSVAFWCNPISGHATLYWYQQILGQGPKLLIQFQNNGVVDDSQLPKDRFSAERLKGVDSTLKIQPAKLEDSAVYLCASSPLRGGETQYFGPGTRLLVL.

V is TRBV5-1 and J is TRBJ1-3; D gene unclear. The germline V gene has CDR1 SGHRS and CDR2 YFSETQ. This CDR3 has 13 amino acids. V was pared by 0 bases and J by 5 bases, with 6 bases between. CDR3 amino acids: CASSLDGRNTIYF. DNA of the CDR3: TGCGCCAGCAGCTTGGACGGCCGAAACACCATATATTTT. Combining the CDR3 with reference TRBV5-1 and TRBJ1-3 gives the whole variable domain KAGVTQTPRYLIKTRGQQVTLSCSPISGHRSVSWYQQTPGQGLQFLFEYFSETQRNKGNFPGRFSGRQFSNSRSEMNVSTLELGDSALYLCASSLDGRNTIYFGEGSWLTVV.

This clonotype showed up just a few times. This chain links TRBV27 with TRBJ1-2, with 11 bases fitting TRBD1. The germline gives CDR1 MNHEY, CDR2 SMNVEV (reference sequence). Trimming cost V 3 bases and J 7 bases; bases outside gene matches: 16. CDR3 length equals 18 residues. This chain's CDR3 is CASSLRGAIQDRGLGYTF. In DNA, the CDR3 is TGTGCCAGCAGTTTGCGTGGGGCGATACAGGACAGGGGGCTTGGCTACACCTTC.

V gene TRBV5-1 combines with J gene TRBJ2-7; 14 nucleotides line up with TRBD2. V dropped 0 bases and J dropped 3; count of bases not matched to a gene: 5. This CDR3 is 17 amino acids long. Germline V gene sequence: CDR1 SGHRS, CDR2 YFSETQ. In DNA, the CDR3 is TGCGCCAGCAGCTTGGTAACCGGGACTAGCGGGAGCTACGAGCAGTACTTC. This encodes CASSLVTGTSGSYEQYF.

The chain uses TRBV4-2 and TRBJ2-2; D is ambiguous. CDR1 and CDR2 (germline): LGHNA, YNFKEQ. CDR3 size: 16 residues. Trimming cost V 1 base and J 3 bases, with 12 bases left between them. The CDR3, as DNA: TGTGCCAGCAGCCAAGTCCGTGCCGCGGACACCGGGGAGCTGTTTTTT. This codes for CASSQVRAADTGELFF.

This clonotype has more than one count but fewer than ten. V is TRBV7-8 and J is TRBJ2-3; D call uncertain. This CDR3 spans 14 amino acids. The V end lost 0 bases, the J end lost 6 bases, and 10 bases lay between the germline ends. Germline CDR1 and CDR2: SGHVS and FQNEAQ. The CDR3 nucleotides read TGTGCCAGCAGCTTAGCTGGTAGCTCTGATACGCAGTATTTT. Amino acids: CASSLAGSSDTQYF.

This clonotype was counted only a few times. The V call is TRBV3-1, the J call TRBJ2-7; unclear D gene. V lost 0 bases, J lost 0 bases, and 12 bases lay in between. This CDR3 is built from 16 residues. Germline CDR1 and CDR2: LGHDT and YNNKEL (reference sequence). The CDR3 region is CASSQEKRSSSYEQYF. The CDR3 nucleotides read TGTGCCAGCAGCCAAGAGAAAAGATCTAGCTCCTACGAGCAGTACTTC.

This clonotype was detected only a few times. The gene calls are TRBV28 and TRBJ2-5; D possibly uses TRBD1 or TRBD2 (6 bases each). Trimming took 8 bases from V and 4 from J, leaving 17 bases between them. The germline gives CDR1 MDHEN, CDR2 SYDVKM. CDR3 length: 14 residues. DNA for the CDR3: TGTGCCAGCTCCAAAGGGGGAGGCAGAGAGACCCAGTACTTC. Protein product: CASSKGGGRETQYF.

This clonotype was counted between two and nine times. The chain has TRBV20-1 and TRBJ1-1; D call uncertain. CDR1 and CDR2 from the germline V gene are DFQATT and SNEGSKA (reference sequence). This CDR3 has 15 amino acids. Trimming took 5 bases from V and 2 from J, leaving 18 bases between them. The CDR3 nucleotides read TGCAGTGCTTTGGGCGCGAGGGTTTTAAACACTGAAGCTTTCTTT. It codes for CSALGARVLNTEAFF.

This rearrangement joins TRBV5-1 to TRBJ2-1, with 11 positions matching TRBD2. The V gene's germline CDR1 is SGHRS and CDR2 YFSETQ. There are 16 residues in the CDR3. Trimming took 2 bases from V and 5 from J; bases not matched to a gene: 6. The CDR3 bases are TGCGCCAGCAGCTTTGGGAATAGCGGGAGGGACAATGAGCAGTTCTTC. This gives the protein CASSFGNSGRDNEQFF.

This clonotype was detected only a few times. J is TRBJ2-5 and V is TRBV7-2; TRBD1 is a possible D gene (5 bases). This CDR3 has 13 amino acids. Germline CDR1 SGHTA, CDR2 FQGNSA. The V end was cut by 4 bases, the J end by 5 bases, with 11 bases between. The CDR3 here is CASSSRQLETQYF. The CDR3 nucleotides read TGTGCCAGCAGCTCCCGACAGCTGGAGACCCAGTACTTC.

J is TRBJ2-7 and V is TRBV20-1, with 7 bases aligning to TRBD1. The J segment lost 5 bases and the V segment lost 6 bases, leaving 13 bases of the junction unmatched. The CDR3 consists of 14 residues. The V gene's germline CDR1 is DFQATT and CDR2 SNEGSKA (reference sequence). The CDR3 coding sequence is TGCAGTGCACCAAGACAGGGAGTTAGAGACGAGCAGTACTTC. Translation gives CSAPRQGVRDEQYF.